This note documents a single T cell receptor (beta chain) sequence. This entry belongs to a study of T cell responses to AZD1222 COVID-19 vaccine. Only in-frame clones appear in the TCRdb table, and some are missing; sequencing was by immunoSEQ multiplex PCR. The sample has around 94,000 clones; roughly 89% are singletons. The specimen was peripheral blood, collected on day 0 of AZD1222 vaccination. The sequence was collected from an adult in good health.

The CDR3 is CASRYTTGTEAFF. CDR3 DNA: TGTGCCAGCAGATATACCACAGGGACTGAAGCTTTCTTT. J is TRBJ1-1 and V is TRBV6-5, with a tentative D call TRBD1 (6 bases). The V gene lost 6 bases and the J gene lost 5 bases, with 13 bases spanning the gap. Germline lookup yields CDR1 MNHEY and CDR2 SVGAGI. The CDR3 contains 13 residues.